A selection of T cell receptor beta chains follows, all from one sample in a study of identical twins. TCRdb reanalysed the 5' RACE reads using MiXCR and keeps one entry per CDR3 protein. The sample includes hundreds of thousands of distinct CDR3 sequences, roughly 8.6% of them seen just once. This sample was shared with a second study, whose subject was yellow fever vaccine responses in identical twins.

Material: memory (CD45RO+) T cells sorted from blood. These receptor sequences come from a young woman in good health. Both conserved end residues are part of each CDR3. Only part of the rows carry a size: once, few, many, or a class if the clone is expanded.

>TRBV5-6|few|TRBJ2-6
CASSLLGMVSGANVLTF
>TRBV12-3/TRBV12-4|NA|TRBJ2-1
CASQDRSGINEQFF
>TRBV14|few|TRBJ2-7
CASSPPSGTGAYEQYF
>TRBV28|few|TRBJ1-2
CASTRGLNGYTF
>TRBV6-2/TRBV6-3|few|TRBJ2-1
CASSRRPPEDEQFF
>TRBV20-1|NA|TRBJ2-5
CSAIGPGTRETQYF
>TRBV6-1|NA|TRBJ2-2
CASTPRGVNTGELFF
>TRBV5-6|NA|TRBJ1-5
CASSFQGAFGNQPQHF
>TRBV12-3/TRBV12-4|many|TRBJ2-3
CASSTGLAGDTQYF
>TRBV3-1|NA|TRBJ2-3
CATSEMGNTYTDTQYF
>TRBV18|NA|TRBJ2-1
CASSPPAAIRGPHNEQFF
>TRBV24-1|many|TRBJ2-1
CATSDLTSGGFNEQFF
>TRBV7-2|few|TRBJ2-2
CASSFSRGDPNTGELFF
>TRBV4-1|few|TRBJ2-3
CASSQDGPGLTDTQYF
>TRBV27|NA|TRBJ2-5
CASSLYTGQAQETQYF
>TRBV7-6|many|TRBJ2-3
CASSLAGRGAYTDTQYF
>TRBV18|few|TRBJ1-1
CASSPPGPGRTEAFF
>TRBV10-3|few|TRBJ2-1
CAISERGGGSYNEQFF
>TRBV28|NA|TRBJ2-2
CASRKQGTGELFF
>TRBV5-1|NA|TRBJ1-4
CASSFGQGEKLFF
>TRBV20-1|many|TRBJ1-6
CSAHTGYPPLHF
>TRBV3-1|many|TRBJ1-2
CASSHIYGYTF
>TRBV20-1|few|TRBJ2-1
CSAGTSSYNEQFF
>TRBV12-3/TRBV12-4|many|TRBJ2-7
CASSLGLGEQYF
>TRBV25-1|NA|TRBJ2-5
CASKGILETQYF
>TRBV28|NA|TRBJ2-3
CASSKREGTDTQYF
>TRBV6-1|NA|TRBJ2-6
CASRKGDRRSGANVLTF
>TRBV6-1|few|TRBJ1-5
CASSPQYDQPQHF
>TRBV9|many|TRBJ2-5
CASSPQNQETQYF
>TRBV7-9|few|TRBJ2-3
CASSSILAGSTDTQYF
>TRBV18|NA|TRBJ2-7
CASSPIGQGQGEQYF
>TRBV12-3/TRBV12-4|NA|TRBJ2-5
CATRPQGGGETQYF
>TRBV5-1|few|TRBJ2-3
CASSFLTSDTDTQYF
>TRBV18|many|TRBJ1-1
CASSPQGGETEAFF
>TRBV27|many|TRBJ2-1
CASSLRGMAGNEQFF
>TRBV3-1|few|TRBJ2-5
CATSQGNGAGVRQETQYF
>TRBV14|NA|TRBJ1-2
CASSPGGGPYGYTF
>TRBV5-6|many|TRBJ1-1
CASSFVGGGTEAFF
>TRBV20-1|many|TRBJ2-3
CSAPSGGADTQYF
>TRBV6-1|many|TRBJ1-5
CASSDRGQSNQPQHF
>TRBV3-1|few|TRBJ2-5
CASSQAATEEETQYF
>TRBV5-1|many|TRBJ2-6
CASSRGRDLGANVLTF
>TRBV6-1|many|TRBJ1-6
CASRSERRVRNSPLHF
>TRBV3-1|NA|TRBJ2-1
CASSHRDSSNEQFF
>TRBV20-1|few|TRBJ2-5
CSATPGGRGETQYF
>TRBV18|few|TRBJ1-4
CASSAGQGEGEKLFF
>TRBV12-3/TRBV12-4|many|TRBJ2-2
CASRPYRNTGELFF
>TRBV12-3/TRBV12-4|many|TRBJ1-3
CASSQDIFSGNTIYF
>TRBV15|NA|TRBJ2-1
CATSRDQGLAGGGREQFF
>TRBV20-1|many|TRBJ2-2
CSARVGGDPTGELFF
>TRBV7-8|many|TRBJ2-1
CASSLVVLNEQFF
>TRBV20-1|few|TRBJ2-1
CSARDDGGQEFF
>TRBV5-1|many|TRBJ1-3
CASSSAGTGSGNTIYF
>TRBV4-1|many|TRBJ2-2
CASSRLTRTSGRETGELFF
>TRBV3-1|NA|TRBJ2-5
CASSRRAEYQETQYF
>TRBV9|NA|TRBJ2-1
CASSVGGGGRYNEQFF
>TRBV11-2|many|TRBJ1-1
CASSFLDRNTEAFF
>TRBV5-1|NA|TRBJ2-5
CASSEGQNGARETQYF